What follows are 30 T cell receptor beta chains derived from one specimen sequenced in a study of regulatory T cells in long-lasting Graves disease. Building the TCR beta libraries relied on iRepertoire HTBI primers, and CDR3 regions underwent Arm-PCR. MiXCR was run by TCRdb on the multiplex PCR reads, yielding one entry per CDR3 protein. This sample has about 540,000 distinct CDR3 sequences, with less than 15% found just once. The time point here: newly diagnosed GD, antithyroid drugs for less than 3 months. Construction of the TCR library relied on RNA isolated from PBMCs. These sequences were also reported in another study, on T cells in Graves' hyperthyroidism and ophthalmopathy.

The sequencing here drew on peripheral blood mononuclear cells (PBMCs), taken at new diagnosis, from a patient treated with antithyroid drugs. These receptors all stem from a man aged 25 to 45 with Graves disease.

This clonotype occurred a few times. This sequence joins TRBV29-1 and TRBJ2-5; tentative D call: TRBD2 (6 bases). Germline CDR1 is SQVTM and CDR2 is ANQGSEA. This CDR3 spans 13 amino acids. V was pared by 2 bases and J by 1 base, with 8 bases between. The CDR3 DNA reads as TGCAGCGTTGAACTAGCGCCCCAAGAGACCCAGTACTTC. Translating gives CSVELAPQETQYF. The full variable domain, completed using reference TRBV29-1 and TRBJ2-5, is SAVISQKPSRDICQRGTSLTIQCQVDSQVTMMFWYRQQPGQSLTLIATANQGSEATYESGFVIDKFPISRPNLTFSTLTVSNMSPEDSSIYLCSVELAPQETQYFGPGTRLLVL.

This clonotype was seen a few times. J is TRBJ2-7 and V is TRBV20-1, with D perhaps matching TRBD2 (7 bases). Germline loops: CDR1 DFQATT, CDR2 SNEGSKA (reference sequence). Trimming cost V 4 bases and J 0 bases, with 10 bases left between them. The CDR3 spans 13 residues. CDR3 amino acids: CSANGGLSYEQYF. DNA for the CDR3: TGCAGTGCTAACGGGGGGCTCTCCTACGAGCAGTACTTC.

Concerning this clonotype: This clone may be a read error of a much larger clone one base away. Here the CDR3 reads CASSEWLAGDETQYF. CDR3 sequence (DNA): TGTGCCAGCAGTGAATGGCTAGCGGGAGATGAGACCCAGTACTTC. The chain carries TRBV12-3 or TRBV12-4 and TRBJ2-5, with 10 nucleotides matching TRBD2. The J segment lost 5 bases and the V segment lost 5 bases, leaving 8 bases of the junction unmatched. CDR3 length: 15 amino acids.

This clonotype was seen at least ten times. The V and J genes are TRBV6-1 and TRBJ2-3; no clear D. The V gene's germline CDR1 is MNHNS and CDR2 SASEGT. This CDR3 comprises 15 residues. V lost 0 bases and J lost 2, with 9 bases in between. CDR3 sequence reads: CASSEAAWATDTQYF. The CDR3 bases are TGTGCCAGCAGTGAAGCTGCCTGGGCCACAGATACGCAGTATTTT.

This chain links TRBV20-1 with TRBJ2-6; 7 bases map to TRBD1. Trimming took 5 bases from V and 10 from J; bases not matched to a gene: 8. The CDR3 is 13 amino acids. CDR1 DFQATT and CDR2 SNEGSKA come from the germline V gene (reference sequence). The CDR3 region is CSAAPGTENVLTF. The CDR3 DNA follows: TGCAGTGCTGCCCCCGGGACAGAAAACGTCCTGACTTTC.

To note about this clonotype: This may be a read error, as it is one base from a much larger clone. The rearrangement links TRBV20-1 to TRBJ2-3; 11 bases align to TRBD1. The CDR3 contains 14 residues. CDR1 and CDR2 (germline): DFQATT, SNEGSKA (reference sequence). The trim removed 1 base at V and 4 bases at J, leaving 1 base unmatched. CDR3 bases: TGCAGTGCTAGAGGGACAGGGGGCGCAGATACGCAGTATTTT. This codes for CSARGTGGADTQYF.

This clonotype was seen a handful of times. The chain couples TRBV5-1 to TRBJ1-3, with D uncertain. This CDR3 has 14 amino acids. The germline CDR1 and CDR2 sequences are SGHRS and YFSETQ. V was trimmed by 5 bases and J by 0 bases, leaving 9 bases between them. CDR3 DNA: TGCGCCAGCAGGCTTGAAAGCTCTGGAAACACCATATATTTT. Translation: CASRLESSGNTIYF.

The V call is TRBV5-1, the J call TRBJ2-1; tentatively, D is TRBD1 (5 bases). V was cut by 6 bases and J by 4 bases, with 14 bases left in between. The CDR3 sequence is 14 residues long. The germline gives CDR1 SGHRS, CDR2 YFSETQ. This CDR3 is CASTPPGAYNEQFF. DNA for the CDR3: TGCGCCAGCACCCCTCCTGGGGCGTACAATGAGCAGTTCTTC.

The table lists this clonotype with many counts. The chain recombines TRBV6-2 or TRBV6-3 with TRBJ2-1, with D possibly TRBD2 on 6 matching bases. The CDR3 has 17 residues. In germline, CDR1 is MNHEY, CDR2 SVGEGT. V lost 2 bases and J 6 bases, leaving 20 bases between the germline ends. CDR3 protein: CASSYPWTIGGSNEQFF. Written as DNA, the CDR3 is TGTGCCAGCAGTTACCCCTGGACGATAGGAGGGTCCAATGAGCAGTTCTTC.

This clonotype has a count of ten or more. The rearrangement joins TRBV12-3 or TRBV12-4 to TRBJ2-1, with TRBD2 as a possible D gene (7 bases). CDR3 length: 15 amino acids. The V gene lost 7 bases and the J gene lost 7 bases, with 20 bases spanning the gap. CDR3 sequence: CASIEGGRAKNEQFF. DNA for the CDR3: TGTGCCAGCATCGAGGGGGGGAGGGCCAAGAATGAGCAGTTCTTC.

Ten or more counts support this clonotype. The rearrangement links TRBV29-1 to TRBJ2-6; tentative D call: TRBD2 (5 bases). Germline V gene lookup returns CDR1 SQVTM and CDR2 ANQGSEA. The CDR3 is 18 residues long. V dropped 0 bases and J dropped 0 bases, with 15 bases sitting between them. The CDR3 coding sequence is TGCAGCGTTGAAGATCGGGGTACCTTTCGCTCTGGGGCCAACGTCCTGACTTTC. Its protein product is CSVEDRGTFRSGANVLTF.

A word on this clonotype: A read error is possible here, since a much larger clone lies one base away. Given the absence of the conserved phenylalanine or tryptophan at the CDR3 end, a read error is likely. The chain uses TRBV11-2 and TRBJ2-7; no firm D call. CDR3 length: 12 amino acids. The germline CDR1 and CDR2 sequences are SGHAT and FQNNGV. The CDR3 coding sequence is TGTGCCAGCAGCTTAGTTTCCTCCGAGCAGTACTTA. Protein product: CASSLVSSEQYL.

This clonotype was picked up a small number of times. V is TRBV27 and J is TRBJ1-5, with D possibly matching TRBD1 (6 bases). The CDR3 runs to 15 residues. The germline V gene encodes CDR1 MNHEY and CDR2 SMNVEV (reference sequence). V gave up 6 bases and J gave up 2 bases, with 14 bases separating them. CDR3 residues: CASSPPGVGNQPQHF. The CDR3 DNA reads TGTGCCAGCAGCCCGCCAGGGGTAGGCAATCAGCCCCAGCATTTT.

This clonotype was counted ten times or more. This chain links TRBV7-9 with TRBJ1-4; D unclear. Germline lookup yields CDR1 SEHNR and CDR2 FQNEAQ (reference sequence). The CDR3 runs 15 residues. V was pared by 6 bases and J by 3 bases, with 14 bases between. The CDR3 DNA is TGTGCCAGCAGGTTTGGAGGGAACCCTAATGAAAAACTGTTTTTT. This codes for CASRFGGNPNEKLFF.

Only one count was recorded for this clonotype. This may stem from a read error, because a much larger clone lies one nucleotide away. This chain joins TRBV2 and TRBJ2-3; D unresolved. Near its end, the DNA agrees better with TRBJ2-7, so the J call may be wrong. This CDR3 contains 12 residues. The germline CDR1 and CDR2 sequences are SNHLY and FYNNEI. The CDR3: CARLTETNEQYF. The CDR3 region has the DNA TGTGCCAGACTGACGGAGACGAATGAGCAGTACTTC.

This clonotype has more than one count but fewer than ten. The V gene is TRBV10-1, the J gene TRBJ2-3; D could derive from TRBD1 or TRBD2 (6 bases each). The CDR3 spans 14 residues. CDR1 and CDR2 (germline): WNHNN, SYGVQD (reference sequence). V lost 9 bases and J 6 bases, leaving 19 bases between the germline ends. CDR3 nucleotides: TGCGCCAGTTCCCGCCGGGGGCAAGGGGATACGCAGTATTTT. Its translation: CASSRRGQGDTQYF.

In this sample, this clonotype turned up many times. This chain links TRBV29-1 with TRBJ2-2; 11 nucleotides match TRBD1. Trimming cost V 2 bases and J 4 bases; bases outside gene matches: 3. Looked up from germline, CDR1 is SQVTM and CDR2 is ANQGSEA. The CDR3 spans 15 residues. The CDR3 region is CSVERTGGFTGELFF. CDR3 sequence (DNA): TGCAGCGTTGAAAGGACAGGGGGCTTCACCGGGGAGCTGTTTTTT.

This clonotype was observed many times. The CDR3 reads CASGYGGGSREQYF. The CDR3 nucleotides read TGTGCTAGTGGTTATGGGGGAGGGAGTCGTGAGCAGTACTTC. The chain carries TRBV12-5 and TRBJ2-7; TRBD2 matches 7 bases. The CDR3 totals 14 residues. Germline lookup yields CDR1 LGHNT and CDR2 FRNRAP. V shed 4 bases, J shed 7 bases, and the junction held 10 bases outside the gene matches.

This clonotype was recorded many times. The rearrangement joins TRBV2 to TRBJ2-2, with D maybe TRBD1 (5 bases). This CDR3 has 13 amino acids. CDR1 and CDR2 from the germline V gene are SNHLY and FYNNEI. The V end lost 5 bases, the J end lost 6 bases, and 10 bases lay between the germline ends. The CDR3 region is CASSMTVSGELFF. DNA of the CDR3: TGTGCCAGCAGTATGACAGTCTCCGGGGAGCTGTTTTTT.

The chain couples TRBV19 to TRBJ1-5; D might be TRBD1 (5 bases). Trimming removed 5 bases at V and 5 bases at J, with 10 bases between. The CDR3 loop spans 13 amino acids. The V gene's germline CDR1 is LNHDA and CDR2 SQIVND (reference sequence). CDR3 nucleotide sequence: TGTGCCAGTAGTGTGGACACCGATCAGCCCCAGCATTTT. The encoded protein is CASSVDTDQPQHF.

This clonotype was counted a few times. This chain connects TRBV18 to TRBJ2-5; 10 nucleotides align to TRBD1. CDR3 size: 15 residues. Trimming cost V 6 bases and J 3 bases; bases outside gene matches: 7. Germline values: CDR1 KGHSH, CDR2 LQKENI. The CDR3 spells CASSRGTGEKETQYF. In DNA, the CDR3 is TGTGCCAGCTCCCGCGGGACAGGGGAGAAAGAGACCCAGTACTTC.

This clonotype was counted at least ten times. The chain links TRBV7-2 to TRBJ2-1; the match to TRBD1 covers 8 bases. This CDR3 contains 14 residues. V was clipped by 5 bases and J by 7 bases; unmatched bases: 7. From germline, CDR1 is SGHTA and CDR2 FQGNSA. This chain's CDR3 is CASSTRQGRNEQFF. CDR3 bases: TGTGCCAGCAGCACCCGACAGGGGCGGAATGAGCAGTTCTTC.

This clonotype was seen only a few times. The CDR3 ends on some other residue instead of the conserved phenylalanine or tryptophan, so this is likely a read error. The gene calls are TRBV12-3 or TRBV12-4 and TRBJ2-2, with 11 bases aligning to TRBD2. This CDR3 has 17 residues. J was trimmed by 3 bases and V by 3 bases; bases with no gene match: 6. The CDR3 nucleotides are TGTGCCAGCAGTTTGATAGCGGGAGGGCCTCACACCGGGGAGCTGTTTCTT. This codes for CASSLIAGGPHTGELFL.

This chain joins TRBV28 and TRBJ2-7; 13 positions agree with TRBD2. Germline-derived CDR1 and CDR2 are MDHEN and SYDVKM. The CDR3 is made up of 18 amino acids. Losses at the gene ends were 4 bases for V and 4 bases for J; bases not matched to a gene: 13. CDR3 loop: CASSWGTSGIDPLYEQYF. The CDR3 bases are TGTGCCAGCAGTTGGGGGACTAGCGGGATCGACCCCCTTTACGAGCAGTACTTC.

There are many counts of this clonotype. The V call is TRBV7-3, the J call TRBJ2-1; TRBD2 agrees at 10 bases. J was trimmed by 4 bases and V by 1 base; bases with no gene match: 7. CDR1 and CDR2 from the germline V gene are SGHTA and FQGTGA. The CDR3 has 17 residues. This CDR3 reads CASSLKGGLAVYNEQFF. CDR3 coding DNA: TGTGCCAGCAGCTTAAAGGGTGGACTAGCGGTATACAATGAGCAGTTCTTC.

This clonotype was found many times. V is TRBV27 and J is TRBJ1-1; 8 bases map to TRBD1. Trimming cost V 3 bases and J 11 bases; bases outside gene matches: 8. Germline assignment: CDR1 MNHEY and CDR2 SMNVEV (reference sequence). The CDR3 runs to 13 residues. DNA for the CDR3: TGTGCCAGCAGTTTGTCTCAGGGGGCGATGGCTTTCTTT. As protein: CASSLSQGAMAFF.

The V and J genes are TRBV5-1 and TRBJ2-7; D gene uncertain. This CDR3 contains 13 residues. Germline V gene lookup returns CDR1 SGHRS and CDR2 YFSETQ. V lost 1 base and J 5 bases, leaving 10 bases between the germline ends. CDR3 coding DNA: TGCGCCAGCAGCTTGATAGGTACCGACGAGCAGTACTTC. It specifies CASSLIGTDEQYF. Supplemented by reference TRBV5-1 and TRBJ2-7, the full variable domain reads KAGVTQTPRYLIKTRGQQVTLSCSPISGHRSVSWYQQTPGQGLQFLFEYFSETQRNKGNFPGRFSGRQFSNSRSEMNVSTLELGDSALYLCASSLIGTDEQYFGPGTRLTVT.

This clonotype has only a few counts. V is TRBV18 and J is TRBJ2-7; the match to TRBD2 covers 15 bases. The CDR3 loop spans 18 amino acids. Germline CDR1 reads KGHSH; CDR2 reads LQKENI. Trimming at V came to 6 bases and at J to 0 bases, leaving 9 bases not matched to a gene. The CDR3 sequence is CASSPGLAGGIISYEQYF. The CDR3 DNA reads TGTGCCAGCTCTCCAGGACTAGCGGGAGGGATTATCTCCTACGAGCAGTACTTC.

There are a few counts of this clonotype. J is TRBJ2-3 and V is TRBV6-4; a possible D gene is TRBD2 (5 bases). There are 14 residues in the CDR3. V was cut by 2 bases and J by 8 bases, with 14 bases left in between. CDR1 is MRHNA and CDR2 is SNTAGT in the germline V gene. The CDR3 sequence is CASSDEAGLATQYF. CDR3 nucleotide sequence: TGTGCCAGCAGTGACGAGGCGGGTTTAGCTACGCAGTATTTT.

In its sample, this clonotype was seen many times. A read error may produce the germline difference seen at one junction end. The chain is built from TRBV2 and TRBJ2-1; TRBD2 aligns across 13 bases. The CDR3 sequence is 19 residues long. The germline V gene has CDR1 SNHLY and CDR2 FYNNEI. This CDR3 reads CASREAPGLAGTPMNEQFF. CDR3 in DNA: TGTGCCAGCAGGGAAGCTCCGGGACTAGCGGGAACCCCTATGAATGAGCAGTTCTTC.